Given below is one T cell receptor beta chain in context. The sample belongs to a study of shared clonotypes between healthy human individuals. The CDR3 is 16 amino acids. CDR1 and CDR2 from the germline V gene are SGDLS and YYNGEE. After removal of 0 bases from V and 8 bases from J, the junction contained 9 bases not matched to a gene. Terminally differentiated effector memory CD45RA+ cells were left out of the naive CD8 fraction, which was CD45RO-negative and positively selected for CCR7. This table comes from immunoSEQ multiplex PCR, and its TCRdb copy is limited to in-frame clones, with some not included. Counted here are roughly 2.1 million clones, approximately 94% occurring once; the ten biggest clones make up 1.5% to 2%.

This receptor was taken from a man in his late teens or twenties in good health. Some clones in this sample may be carry-over from other donors' samples. The material sequenced was naive CD8+ T cells from PBMCs. The chain has TRBV9 and TRBJ2-1; 9 bases agree with TRBD2. The CDR3 region has the DNA TGTGCCAGCAGCGTAGAGGCTAGCGGGGCGGACGATGAGCAGTTCTTC. Translating it yields CASSVEASGADDEQFF.